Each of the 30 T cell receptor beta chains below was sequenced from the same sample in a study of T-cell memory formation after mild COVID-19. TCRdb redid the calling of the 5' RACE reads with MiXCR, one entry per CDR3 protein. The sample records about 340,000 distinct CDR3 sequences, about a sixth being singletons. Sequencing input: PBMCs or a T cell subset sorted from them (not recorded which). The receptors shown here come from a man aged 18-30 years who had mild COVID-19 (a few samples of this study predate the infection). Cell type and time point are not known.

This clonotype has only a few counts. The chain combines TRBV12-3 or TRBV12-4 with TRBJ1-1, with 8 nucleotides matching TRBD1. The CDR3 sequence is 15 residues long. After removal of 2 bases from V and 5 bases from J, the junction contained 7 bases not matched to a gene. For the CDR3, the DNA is TGTGCCAGCAGTTTATCAGACAGGGGATTAACTGAAGCTTTCTTT. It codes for CASSLSDRGLTEAFF.

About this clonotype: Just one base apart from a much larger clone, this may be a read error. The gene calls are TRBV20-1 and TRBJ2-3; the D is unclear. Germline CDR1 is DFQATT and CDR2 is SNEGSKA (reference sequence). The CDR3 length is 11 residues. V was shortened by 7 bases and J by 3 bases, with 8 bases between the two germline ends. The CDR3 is CSGRPTDTQYF. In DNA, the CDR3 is TGCAGTGGCCGGCCGACAGATACGCAGTATTTT.

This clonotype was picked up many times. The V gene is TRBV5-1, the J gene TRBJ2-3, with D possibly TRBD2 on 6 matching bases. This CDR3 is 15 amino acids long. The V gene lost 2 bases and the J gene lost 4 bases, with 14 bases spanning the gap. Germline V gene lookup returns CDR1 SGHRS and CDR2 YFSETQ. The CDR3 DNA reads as TGCGCCAGCAGCTTCGGGACTCTTAAGGCAGATACGCAGTATTTT. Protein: CASSFGTLKADTQYF.

The CDR3: CASSSGQGWGNTIYF. Here the CDR3 DNA reads TGTGCCAGCAGCTCCGGACAGGGATGGGGAAACACCATATATTTT. The chain employs TRBV7-2 and TRBJ1-3, with 8 positions matching TRBD1. V gave up 4 bases and J gave up 4 bases; unmatched junction bases: 6. CDR1 and CDR2 from the germline V gene are SGHTA and FQGNSA. This CDR3 is 15 amino acids long.

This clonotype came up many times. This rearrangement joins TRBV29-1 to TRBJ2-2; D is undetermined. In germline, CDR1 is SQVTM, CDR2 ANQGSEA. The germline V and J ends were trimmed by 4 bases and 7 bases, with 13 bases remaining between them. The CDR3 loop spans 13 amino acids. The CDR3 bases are TGCAGCGTTGTTGTTTCCCAAGACGGGGAGCTGTTTTTT. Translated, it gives CSVVVSQDGELFF.

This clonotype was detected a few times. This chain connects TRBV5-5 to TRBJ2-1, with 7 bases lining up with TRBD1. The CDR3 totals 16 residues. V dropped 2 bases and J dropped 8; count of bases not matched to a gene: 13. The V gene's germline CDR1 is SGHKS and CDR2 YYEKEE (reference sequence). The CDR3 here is CASSFGSFTGVDEQFF. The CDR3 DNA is TGTGCCAGCAGCTTCGGGTCTTTCACAGGGGTAGATGAGCAGTTCTTC.

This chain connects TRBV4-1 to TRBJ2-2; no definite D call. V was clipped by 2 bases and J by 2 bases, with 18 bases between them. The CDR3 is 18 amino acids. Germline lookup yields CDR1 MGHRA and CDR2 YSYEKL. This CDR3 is CASSQKPQLDVNTGELFF. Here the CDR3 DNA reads TGCGCCAGCAGCCAAAAGCCTCAGCTGGACGTCAACACCGGGGAGCTGTTTTTT.

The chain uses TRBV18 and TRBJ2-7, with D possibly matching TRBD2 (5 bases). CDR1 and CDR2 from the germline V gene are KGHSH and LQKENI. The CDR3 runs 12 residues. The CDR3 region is CASSLEEEEEDV. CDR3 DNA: TGTGCCAGCTCCCTGGAGGAGGAAGAGGAGGACGTC.

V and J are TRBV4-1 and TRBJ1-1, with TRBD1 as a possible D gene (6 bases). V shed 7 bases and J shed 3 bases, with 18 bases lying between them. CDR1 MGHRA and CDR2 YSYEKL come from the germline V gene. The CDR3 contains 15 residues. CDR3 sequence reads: CASNSPIQGYTEAFF. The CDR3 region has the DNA TGCGCCAGCAACTCTCCTATCCAGGGGTACACTGAAGCTTTCTTT.

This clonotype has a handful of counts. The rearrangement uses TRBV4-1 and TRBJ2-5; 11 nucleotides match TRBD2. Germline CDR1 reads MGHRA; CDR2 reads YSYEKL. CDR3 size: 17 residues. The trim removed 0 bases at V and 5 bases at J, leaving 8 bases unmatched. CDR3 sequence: CASSQETSGADRETQYF. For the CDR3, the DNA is TGCGCCAGCAGCCAAGAGACTAGCGGGGCCGATAGGGAGACCCAGTACTTC.

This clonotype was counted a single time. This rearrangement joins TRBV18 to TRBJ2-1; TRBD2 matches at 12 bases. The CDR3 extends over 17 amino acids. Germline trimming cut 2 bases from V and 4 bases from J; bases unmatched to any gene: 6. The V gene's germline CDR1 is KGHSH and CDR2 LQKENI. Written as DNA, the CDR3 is TGTGCCAGCTCACCAGCGATGCTAGCGGGGGGGTACAATGAGCAGTTCTTC. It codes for CASSPAMLAGGYNEQFF.

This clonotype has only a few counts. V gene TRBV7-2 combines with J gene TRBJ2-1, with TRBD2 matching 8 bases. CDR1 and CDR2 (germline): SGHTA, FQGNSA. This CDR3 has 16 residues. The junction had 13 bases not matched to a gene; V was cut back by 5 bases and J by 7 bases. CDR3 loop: CASSPLHAGGTNEQFF. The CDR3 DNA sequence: TGTGCCAGCAGCCCTCTCCACGCGGGGGGCACAAATGAGCAGTTCTTC.

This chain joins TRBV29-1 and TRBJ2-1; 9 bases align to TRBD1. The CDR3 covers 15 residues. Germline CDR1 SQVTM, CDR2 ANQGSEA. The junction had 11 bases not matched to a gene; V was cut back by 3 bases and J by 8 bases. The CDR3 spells CSVDIGTGNPHEQFF. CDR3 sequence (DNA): TGCAGCGTTGATATAGGGACAGGGAATCCCCATGAGCAGTTCTTC.

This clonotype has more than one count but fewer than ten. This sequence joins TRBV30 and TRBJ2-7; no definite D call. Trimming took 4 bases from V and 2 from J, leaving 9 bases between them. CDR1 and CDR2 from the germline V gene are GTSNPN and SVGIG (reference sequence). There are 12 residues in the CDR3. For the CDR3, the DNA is TGTGCCTGGACTGGGGTCGCCTACGAGCAGTACTTC. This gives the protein CAWTGVAYEQYF.

The CDR3 loop is CASSFSQPTEAFF. In DNA form, the CDR3 reads TGTGCCAGCAGTTTCTCGCAGCCCACTGAAGCTTTCTTT. This chain joins TRBV12-3 or TRBV12-4 and TRBJ1-1; D is uncertain. Deletions cut 3 bases from V and 4 bases from J, with 9 bases between. CDR3 length: 13 residues.

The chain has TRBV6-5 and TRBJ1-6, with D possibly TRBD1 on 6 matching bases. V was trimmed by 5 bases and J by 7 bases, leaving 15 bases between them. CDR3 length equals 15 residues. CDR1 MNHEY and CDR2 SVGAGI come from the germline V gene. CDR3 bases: TGTGCCAGCAGTCGGGGCGGGACATGGAATTCACCCCTCCACTTT. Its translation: CASSRGGTWNSPLHF.

The CDR3: CAISEYGRGNTIYF. CDR3 DNA: TGTGCCATCAGTGAGTACGGCCGCGGAAACACCATATATTTT. V is TRBV10-3 and J is TRBJ1-3; D not resolved. The germline CDR1 and CDR2 sequences are ENHRY and SYGVKD. The CDR3 sequence is 14 residues long. Trimming removed 1 base at V and 4 bases at J, with 8 bases between.

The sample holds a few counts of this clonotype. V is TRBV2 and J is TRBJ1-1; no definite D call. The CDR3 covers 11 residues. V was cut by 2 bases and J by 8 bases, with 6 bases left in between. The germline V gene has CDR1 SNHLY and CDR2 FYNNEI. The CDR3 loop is CASSERHEAFF. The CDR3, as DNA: TGTGCCAGCAGTGAAAGGCACGAAGCTTTCTTT.

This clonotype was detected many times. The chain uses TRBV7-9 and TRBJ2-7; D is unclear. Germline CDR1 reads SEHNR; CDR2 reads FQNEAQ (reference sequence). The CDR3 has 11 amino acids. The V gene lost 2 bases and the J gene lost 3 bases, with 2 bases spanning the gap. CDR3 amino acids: CASSLSYEQYF. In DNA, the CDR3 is TGTGCCAGCAGCTTAAGCTACGAGCAGTACTTC.

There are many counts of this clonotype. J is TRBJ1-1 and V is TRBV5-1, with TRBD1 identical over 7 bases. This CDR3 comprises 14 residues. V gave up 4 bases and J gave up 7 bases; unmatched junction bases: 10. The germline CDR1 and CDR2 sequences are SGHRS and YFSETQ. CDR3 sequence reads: CASSAQGRVDEAFF. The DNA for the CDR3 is TGCGCCAGCAGCGCACAGGGGAGGGTGGATGAAGCTTTCTTT.

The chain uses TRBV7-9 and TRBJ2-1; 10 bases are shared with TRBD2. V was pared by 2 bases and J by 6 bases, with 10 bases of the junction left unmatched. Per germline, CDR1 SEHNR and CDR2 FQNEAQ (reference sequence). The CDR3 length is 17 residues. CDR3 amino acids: CASSLLRLVAGGNEQFF. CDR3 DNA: TGTGCCAGCAGCTTACTGCGTTTAGTAGCGGGGGGCAATGAGCAGTTCTTC. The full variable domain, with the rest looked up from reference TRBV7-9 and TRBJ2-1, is DTGVSQNPRHKITKRGQNVTFRCDPISEHNRLYWYRQTLGQGPEFLTYFQNEAQLEKSRLLSDRFSAERPKGSFSTLEIQRTEQGDSAMYLCASSLLRLVAGGNEQFFGPGTRLTVL.

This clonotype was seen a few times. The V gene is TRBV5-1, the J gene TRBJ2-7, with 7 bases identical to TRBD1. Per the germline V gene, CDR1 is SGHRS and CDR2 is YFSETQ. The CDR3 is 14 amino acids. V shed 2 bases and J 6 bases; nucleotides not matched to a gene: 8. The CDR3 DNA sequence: TGCGCCAGCAGCTTTCGCCGGGACAGTGCCGAGCAGTACTTC. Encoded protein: CASSFRRDSAEQYF.

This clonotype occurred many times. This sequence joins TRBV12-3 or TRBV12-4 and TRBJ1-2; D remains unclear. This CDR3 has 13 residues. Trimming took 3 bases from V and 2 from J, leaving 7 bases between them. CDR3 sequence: CASSLGRNYGYTF. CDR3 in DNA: TGTGCCAGCAGTTTGGGGAGGAACTATGGCTACACCTTC.

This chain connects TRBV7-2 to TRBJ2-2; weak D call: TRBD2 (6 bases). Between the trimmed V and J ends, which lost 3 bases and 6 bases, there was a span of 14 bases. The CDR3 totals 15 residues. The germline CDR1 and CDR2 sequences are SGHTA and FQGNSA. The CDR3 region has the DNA TGTGCCAGCAGCTTGACGGGGGACTGGCCCGGGGAGCTGTTTTTT. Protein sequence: CASSLTGDWPGELFF.

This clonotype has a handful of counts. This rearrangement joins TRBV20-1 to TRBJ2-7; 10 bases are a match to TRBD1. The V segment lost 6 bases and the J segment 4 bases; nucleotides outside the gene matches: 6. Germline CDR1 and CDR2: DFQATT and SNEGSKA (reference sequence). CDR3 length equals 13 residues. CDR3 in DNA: TGCAGTGCAAGTCCGGGACAGGGGTACGAGCAGTACTTC. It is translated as CSASPGQGYEQYF.

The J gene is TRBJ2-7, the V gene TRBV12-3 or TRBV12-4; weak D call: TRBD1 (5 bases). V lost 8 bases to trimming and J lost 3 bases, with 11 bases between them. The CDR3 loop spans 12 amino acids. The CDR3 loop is CASHGRDYEQYF. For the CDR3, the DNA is TGTGCCAGCCATGGCAGGGACTACGAGCAGTACTTC.

The CDR3 region has the DNA TGCAGTGCTAGTAGTCCCCATCTCGGACTAGCTTACGAGCAGTTCTTC. Protein sequence: CSASSPHLGLAYEQFF. The chain combines TRBV20-1 with TRBJ2-1; 8 positions agree with TRBD2. Germline CDR1 and CDR2: DFQATT and SNEGSKA (reference sequence). The CDR3 has 16 amino acids. V shed 3 bases, J shed 10 bases, and the junction held 17 bases outside the gene matches.

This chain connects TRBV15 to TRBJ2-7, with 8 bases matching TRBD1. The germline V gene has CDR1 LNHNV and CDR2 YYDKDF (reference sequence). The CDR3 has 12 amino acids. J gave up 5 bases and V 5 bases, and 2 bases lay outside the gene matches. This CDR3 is CATSDRGHEQYF. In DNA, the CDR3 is TGTGCCACCAGCGACAGGGGCCACGAGCAGTACTTC. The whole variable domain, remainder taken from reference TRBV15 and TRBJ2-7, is DAMVIQNPRYQVTQFGKPVTLSCSQTLNHNVMYWYQQKSSQAPKLLFHYYDKDFNNEADTPDNFQSRRPNTSFCFLDIRSPGLGDTAMYLCATSDRGHEQYFGPGTRLTVT.

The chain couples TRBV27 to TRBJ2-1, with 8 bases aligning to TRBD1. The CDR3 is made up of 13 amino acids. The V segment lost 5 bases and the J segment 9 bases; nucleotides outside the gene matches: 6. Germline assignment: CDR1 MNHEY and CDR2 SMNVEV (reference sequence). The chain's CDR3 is CASSPGQGTEQFF. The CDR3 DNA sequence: TGTGCCAGCAGTCCCGGACAGGGTACTGAGCAGTTCTTC.

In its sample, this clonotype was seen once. The CDR3 DNA is TGTGCCAGCAGTTACTCGTCAGGACTGTACGAGCAGTACGTC. This sequence encodes CASSYSSGLYEQYV. V usage is TRBV6-2 or TRBV6-3 and J usage is TRBJ2-7; tentative D call: TRBD2 (5 bases). The ends were cut back, 0 bases at V and 4 bases at J, with 10 bases in the middle. CDR1 and CDR2 from the germline V gene are MNHEY and SVGEGT. The CDR3 totals 14 residues.